This T cell receptor (beta chain) was sequenced for a study of beta chain features in type 1 diabetes (dated by TCRdb to between 2017 and 2018). Describing the broader study: Mean age, gender distribution, total cell number and subset yield did not differ between patients and healthy donors. In the study, recently diagnosed type 1 diabetes patients and matched healthy donors were compared on the TCRB repertoires of their sorted circulating CD4+ T cell subsets. Regulatory and stem cell-like memory subsets were obtained from only 8 patients and about eight healthy donors, while naive and central memory subsets were obtained from all 30 or so donors. A total of roughly 100 million sorted cells were examined across all samples, and the number of cells per subset was strongly correlated with RNA yield. The paper as a whole reports these results and caveats: Shorter templates might have been favored by PCR, but patient and control samples were amplified and corrected together, so both groups would have been affected equally by any skew. Because cDNA was sequenced instead of genomic DNA, highly expressing activated cells could be over-represented, though the groups showed no difference in activation or CD3 levels. The naive, central memory and regulatory TCRB repertoires appeared to resemble one another more closely among patients than among healthy donors. Type 1 diabetes patients showed a moderate but significant shortening of TCRB CDR3 length in all four CD4+ subsets. Patients with type 1 diabetes made fewer insertions and deleted more nucleotides at VDJ recombination sites, implying thymic rearrangement abnormalities. Because the HLA sub-analyses included only small numbers of individuals, any influence of HLA type on TCRB rearrangement was left unresolved.

All of the isolated RNA was reverse transcribed with the High Capacity cDNA Reverse Transcription Kit, so expressed TCRB transcripts were sequenced. Deep immunoSEQ sequencing was performed on naive, central memory and regulatory T cell samples, with an average of about 3.6 million total reads per sample. After sorted cells were lysed in RLT buffer, RNA was extracted with DNase-treated RNeasy Micro or Mini kits, with the choice depending on cell number. Each cell subset was processed separately to prevent cross-contamination, with patient and healthy donor samples processed together. Using the immunoSEQ multiplex PCR, TCRB sequences were amplified from cDNA into 87-bp fragments spanning the CDR3 region. Amplicons were sequenced on the Illumina HiSeq platform. In the source study's methods: PCR bias was corrected computationally using synthetic template baselines, and reads within Hamming distance 2 were collapsed, with unmergeable singletons discarded. Reads were aligned against IMGT to assign V, D and J genes, CDR3 length and insertions or deletions at six rearrangement sites. Within each subset, clonotype counts were normalized to the number of sorted cells before true diversity and Gini coefficients were calculated with the tcR R package. The overlap coefficient, calculated on TCRB nucleotide sequences, was used to measure repertoire sharing. In its TCRdb copy, this immuneACCESS table keeps in-frame sequences only and misses some clones. Where compared with another copy, unresolved V genes explain less than half of these, and the others have no known cause. Clonal size and the V and J genes are those of that table, whereas D and trimming came from the DNA. The sample records some 190,000 clones, under 9.5% of which are singletons. Roughly 0.5% of the sample is held by the ten biggest clonotypes.

From each donor, a single peripheral blood sample of approximately 120 mL on average was drawn into heparinised tubes. A BD FACSAria II was used to sort naive, central memory, regulatory and stem cell-like memory CD4+ T cells with a panel that included CD45RO, CCR7, CD25, CD127, CD95 and CD27. A purity above 98% was achieved for all sorted populations. PBMCs were separated immediately by Lymphoprep density gradient centrifugation and were stained directly, without being cultured. So that batch effects would be minimized, each experiment stained and sorted samples in pairs, pairing one healthy donor with one patient. CDR1 and CDR2 are read off the germline V gene (reference sequence) as LNHDA and SQIVND. V was cut back by 4 bases and J by 4 bases, leaving a gap of 14 bases between them. CDR3 length: 15 amino acids, cysteine to phenylalanine. The only DNA kept is the CDR3, 45 bases in frame from the first base.

This clone was seen a handful of times. This clone's antigen is unknown. No much larger clonotype is one base removed from it; base qualities were not supplied. This receptor was obtained from a man aged 18-30 years with type 1 diabetes. The V gene is TRBV19 and the J gene is TRBJ1-5, with the D segment identity uncertain. The sample comprised central memory CD4+ T cells from blood. Read as DNA, the sequence is TGTGCCAGTAGTACCGGGGAGTGGAGTAATCAGCCCCAGCATTTT. Translated, it reads CASSTGEWSNQPQHF.